Reported below is one T cell receptor beta chain. Profiling relied on immunoSEQ multiplex PCR, and the TCRdb table lists in-frame clones only, not all of them. The data show around 340,000 clones, about 85% seen once. The CDR3 spans 12 residues. Trimming shortened V by 4 bases and J by 2 bases, and 4 bases separated the two germline ends. The sample comes from a study of Ad26.COV2.S vaccination and SARS-CoV-2 variants. Treatment here: some 19 received Ad26.COV2.S at low or high dose, single or two shots; roughly five received placebo; per-sample allocation not given. Each sample was drawn 63 days after the first injection (of vaccine or placebo). Vaccination employed an Ad26 vector expressing the Wuhan-strain SARS-CoV-2 spike.

The sequencing used peripheral blood, collected in a trial of Ad26.COV2.S vaccine versus placebo. The receptor was derived from a person between 18 and 65 years old who received the Ad26.COV2.S COVID-19 vaccine or a placebo. The chain links TRBV12-3 or TRBV12-4 to TRBJ2-3; unclear D gene. CDR3 protein: CASSWATDTQYF. The CDR3 DNA reads TGTGCCAGCAGTTGGGCCACAGATACGCAGTATTTT.